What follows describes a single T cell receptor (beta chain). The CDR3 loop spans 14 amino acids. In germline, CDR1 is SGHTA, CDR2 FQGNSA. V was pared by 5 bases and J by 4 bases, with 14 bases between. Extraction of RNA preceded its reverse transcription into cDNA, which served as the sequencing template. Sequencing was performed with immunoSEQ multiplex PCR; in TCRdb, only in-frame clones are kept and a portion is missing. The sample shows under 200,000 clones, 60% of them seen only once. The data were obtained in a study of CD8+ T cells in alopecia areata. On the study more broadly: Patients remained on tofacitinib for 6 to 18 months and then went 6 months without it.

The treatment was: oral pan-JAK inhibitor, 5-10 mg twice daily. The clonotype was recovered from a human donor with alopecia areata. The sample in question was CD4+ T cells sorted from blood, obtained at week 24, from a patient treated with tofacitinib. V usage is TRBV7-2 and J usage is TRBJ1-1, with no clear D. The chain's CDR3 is CASSPSRAGTEAFF. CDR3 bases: TGTGCCAGCAGCCCGAGTAGGGCGGGCACTGAAGCTTTCTTT.